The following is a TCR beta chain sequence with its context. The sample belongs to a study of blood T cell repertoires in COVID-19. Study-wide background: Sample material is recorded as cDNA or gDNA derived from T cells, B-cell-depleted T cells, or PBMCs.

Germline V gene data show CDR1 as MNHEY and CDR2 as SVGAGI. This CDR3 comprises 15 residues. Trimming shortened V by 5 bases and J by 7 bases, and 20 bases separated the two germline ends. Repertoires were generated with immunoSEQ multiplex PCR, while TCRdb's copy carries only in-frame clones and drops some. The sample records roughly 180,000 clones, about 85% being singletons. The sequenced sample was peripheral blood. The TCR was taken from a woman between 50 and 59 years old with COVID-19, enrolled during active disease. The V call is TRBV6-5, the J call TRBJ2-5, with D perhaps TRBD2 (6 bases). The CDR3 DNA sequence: TGTGCCAGCAGTCCGGAGGGGACTCAGGCGAGGACCCAGTACTTC. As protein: CASSPEGTQARTQYF.